These T cell receptor beta chains were read from a single sample in a study of blood T cell repertoires in COVID-19. Libraries were prepared by immunoSEQ multiplex PCR; TCRdb keeps only in-frame clonotypes and omits some of them. Of about 100,000 clones in the sample, about 87% were seen once. The sample consisted of peripheral blood. The receptors originated from a man in his forties or fifties with active or convalescent COVID-19. Each CDR3 is given with its conserved first and last residue. Part of the rows lack a size; the others show once, few, many or a class for expanded clones.

V gene	clone size	J gene	CDR3 protein
TRBV24-1	-	TRBJ2-3	CATRDLGGQSTDTQYF
TRBV21-1	once	TRBJ2-4	CASSQDRRKNIQYF
TRBV6-5	-	TRBJ1-1	CASRGSGNTEAFF
TRBV5-1	-	TRBJ2-3	CASRGGSHTDTQYF
TRBV4-2	-	TRBJ1-1	CASSSGTVNTEAFF
TRBV27	-	TRBJ2-5	CASSFRTSGSKETQYF
TRBV23-1	-	TRBJ2-7	CASSQQTEIPYEQYF
TRBV3-1/TRBV3-2	-	TRBJ2-2	CASSQSRANTGELFF
TRBV2	-	TRBJ2-3	CASRPGTGYSTDTQYF
TRBV5-1	few	TRBJ2-7	CASRTGTGVEQYF
TRBV7-8	-	TRBJ2-7	CASSVYETDSYEQYF
TRBV10-1	-	TRBJ1-2	CASSAQSNYGYTF
TRBV15	once	TRBJ1-6	CATSRARDYSPLHF
TRBV7-2	-	TRBJ2-5	CASSFDRGPGETQYF
TRBV19	-	TRBJ2-1	CASKIWANTREQFF
TRBV19	-	TRBJ1-2	CASRRNRGPNYGYTF
TRBV15	-	TRBJ2-7	CATSSRDRYEQYF
TRBV18	-	TRBJ2-1	CASSPPGQGGSEQFF